A single sample is the source of the 24 T cell receptor beta chains below, sequenced in a study of CD8+ T cells in alopecia areata. The sequencing template was cDNA reverse transcribed from extracted RNA. Sequencing used immunoSEQ multiplex PCR; TCRdb keeps in-frame clones, though not all of them. The data show 150,000 or so clones, around 50% seen once. This specimen consisted of CD4+ T cells sorted from blood, obtained at week 0. All receptors derive from a human donor with alopecia areata.

This clone has more than one count but fewer than ten. The rearrangement joins TRBV7-9 to TRBJ1-4; D is unclear. CDR1 and CDR2 from the germline V gene are SEHNR and FQNEAQ (reference sequence). The CDR3 has 15 amino acids. Trimming cost V 5 bases and J 7 bases, with 17 bases left between them. The CDR3 spells CASSVETGLSEKLFF. CDR3 sequence (DNA): TGTGCCAGCAGCGTCGAGACCGGTCTCAGTGAAAAACTGTTTTTT.

The J gene is TRBJ2-1, the V gene TRBV15; 9 nucleotides line up with TRBD1. Germline values: CDR1 LNHNV, CDR2 YYDKDF (reference sequence). This CDR3 spans 15 amino acids. Unmatched junction bases numbered 5, after V lost 3 bases and J lost 5 bases. In DNA, the CDR3 is TGTGCCACCAGCAGGCCGGGACAGGGCGACAATGAGCAGTTCTTC. Its protein is CATSRPGQGDNEQFF. Together with reference TRBV15 and TRBJ2-1, the CDR3 gives the full variable domain: DAMVIQNPRYQVTQFGKPVTLSCSQTLNHNVMYWYQQKSSQAPKLLFHYYDKDFNNEADTPDNFQSRRPNTSFCFLDIRSPGLGDTAMYLCATSRPGQGDNEQFFGPGTRLTVL.

This clone has only a few counts. The chain joins TRBV5-6 to TRBJ2-3, with 7 bases fitting TRBD2. J lost 0 bases, V lost 3 bases, and 7 bases had no gene match. The V gene's germline CDR1 is SGHDT and CDR2 YYEEEE. The CDR3 loop spans 16 amino acids. The CDR3 nucleotides are TGTGCCAGCAGCTCCGCTAGCGGAACGAGCACAGATACGCAGTATTTT. This gives the protein CASSSASGTSTDTQYF.

There are a few counts of this clone. Written as DNA, the CDR3 is TGTGCCTGGAGTGCCCCCGGAGGGCCGTCTTTGGATGAGCAGTTCTTC. Translating gives CAWSAPGGPSLDEQFF. The gene calls are TRBV30 and TRBJ2-1, with a tentative D call TRBD2 (6 bases). CDR1 GTSNPN and CDR2 SVGIG come from the germline V gene (reference sequence). Trimming removed 1 base at V and 8 bases at J, with 21 bases between. The CDR3 has 16 residues. Full variable domain (rest looked up from reference TRBV30 and TRBJ2-1): SQTIHQWPATLVQPVGSPLSLECTVEGTSNPNLYWYRQAAGRGLQLLFYSVGIGQISSEVPQNLSASRPQDRQFILSSKKLLLSDSGFYLCAWSAPGGPSLDEQFFGPGTRLTVL.

The chain is built from TRBV6-1 and TRBJ1-1; D is unclear. V was trimmed by 1 base and J by 1 base, leaving 4 bases between them. Germline CDR1 reads MNHNS; CDR2 reads SASEGT. The CDR3 has 13 residues. CDR3 region: CASSEGRNTEAFF. The CDR3 DNA reads TGTGCCAGCAGTGAAGGGAGGAACACTGAAGCTTTCTTT.

This sequence joins TRBV30 and TRBJ1-1; D ambiguous. Trimming pared 2 bases from V and 8 bases from J, leaving 12 bases between. The germline CDR1 and CDR2 sequences are GTSNPN and SVGIG (reference sequence). The CDR3 has 12 residues. The CDR3 is CAWSSYREEAFF. The CDR3 bases are TGTGCCTGGAGTTCGTATCGGGAGGAAGCTTTCTTT.

This rearrangement joins TRBV5-6 to TRBJ2-7; tentatively, D is TRBD1 (6 bases). The CDR3 runs 16 residues. Germline V gene sequence: CDR1 SGHDT, CDR2 YYEEEE. Between the trimmed V and J ends, which lost 4 bases and 1 base, there was a span of 18 bases. In DNA, the CDR3 is TGTGCCAGCAGCGGAGGCTGGGGGCGGAGTTCCTACGAGCAGTACTTC. This sequence encodes CASSGGWGRSSYEQYF.

This clone has just a few counts. The chain employs TRBV4-2 and TRBJ1-5; D is uncertain. The V and J ends lost 0 bases and 3 bases respectively, with 3 bases between them. This CDR3 region has 13 residues. CDR1 LGHNA and CDR2 YNFKEQ come from the germline V gene. The CDR3 reads CASSQDPNQPQHF. CDR3 coding DNA: TGTGCCAGCAGCCAAGATCCCAATCAGCCCCAGCATTTT.

This clone has just a few counts. The rearrangement links TRBV7-9 to TRBJ2-7; TRBD1 matches 8 bases. The CDR3 sequence is 13 residues long. V lost 8 bases and J lost 10; bases outside the gene matches: 13. Germline CDR1 is SEHNR and CDR2 is FQNEAQ (reference sequence). In DNA form, the CDR3 reads TGTGCCAGCTGGAAAATACCGGACAGGGCCCAGTACTTC. Protein sequence: CASWKIPDRAQYF.

The chain couples TRBV4-1 to TRBJ1-1; D not resolved. Germline lookup yields CDR1 MGHRA and CDR2 YSYEKL. The ends were cut back, 8 bases at V and 1 base at J, with 11 bases in the middle. This CDR3 region has 13 residues. CDR3 amino acids: CASRLGENTEAFF. The CDR3 coding sequence is TGCGCCAGCCGTCTTGGGGAGAACACTGAAGCTTTCTTT.

The CDR3 nucleotides are TGTGCCAGCAGCTTAGGCCCCCAGGGTGGCTACACCTTC. Residues: CASSLGPQGGYTF. The V call is TRBV11-3, the J call TRBJ1-2; perhaps TRBD1 as D (5 bases). This CDR3 contains 13 residues. Germline V gives CDR1 SGHNT, CDR2 YENEEA. V was shortened by 1 base and J by 7 bases, with 10 bases between the two germline ends. Full variable domain (remainder filled in from reference TRBV11-3 and TRBJ1-2): EAGVVQSPRYKIIEKKQPVAFWCNPISGHNTLYWYLQNLGQGPELLIRYENEEAVDDSQLPKDRFSAERLKGVDSTLKIQPAELGDSAVYLCASSLGPQGGYTFGSGTRLTVV.

CDR3: CASSLGAGGRTDTQYF. The CDR3, as DNA: TGCGCCAGCAGCTTGGGAGCGGGGGGACGCACAGATACGCAGTATTTT. The chain links TRBV5-1 to TRBJ2-3, with 9 positions matching TRBD2. Looked up from germline, CDR1 is SGHRS and CDR2 is YFSETQ. V trimming: 0 bases; J trimming: 1 base; junction bases outside the gene matches: 3. There are 16 residues in the CDR3.

The chain recombines TRBV9 with TRBJ2-4; D gene unclear. CDR3 length: 13 amino acids. Germline V gene lookup returns CDR1 SGDLS and CDR2 YYNGEE. V was shortened by 0 bases and J by 9 bases, with 10 bases between the two germline ends. CDR3 sequence: CASSVEVETIQYF. DNA of the CDR3: TGTGCCAGCAGCGTAGAGGTGGAGACCATTCAGTACTTC. The whole variable domain, remainder taken from reference TRBV9 and TRBJ2-4, is DSGVTQTPKHLITATGQRVTLRCSPRSGDLSVYWYQQSLDQGLQFLIQYYNGEERAKGNILERFSAQQFPDLHSELNLSSLELGDSALYFCASSVEVETIQYFGAGTRLSVL.

As for this clone: The germline gene is not matched at one end of the junction; a read error may be the cause. This rearrangement joins TRBV5-1 to TRBJ2-7; D might be TRBD1 or TRBD2, each matching 5 bases. CDR1 SGHRS and CDR2 YFSETQ come from the germline V gene. The CDR3 is 14 residues long. For the CDR3, the DNA is TGCGCCAGCAGCGGGGGTACAGGTTCATACGAGCAGTACTTT. The encoded protein is CASSGGTGSYEQYF.

The J gene is TRBJ1-1, the V gene TRBV11-1, with D unclear. Germline values: CDR1 SGHAT, CDR2 FQDESV (reference sequence). V was clipped by 0 bases and J by 4 bases, with 3 bases between them. The CDR3 has 12 amino acids. CDR3 nucleotides: TGTGCCAGCAGCTTAGCGAGCACTGAAGCTTTCTTT. Residues: CASSLASTEAFF.

This chain connects TRBV11-2 to TRBJ2-7, with 9 bases fitting TRBD2. In germline, CDR1 is SGHAT, CDR2 FQNNGV. The CDR3 is 14 residues long. Losses at the gene ends were 8 bases for V and 6 bases for J; bases not matched to a gene: 11. Here the CDR3 reads CASRGVAGAIEQYF. In DNA form, the CDR3 reads TGTGCCAGCCGAGGGGTAGCGGGGGCCATCGAGCAGTACTTC.

V usage is TRBV5-4 and J usage is TRBJ2-3, with unresolved D. Trimming left V 2 bases short and J 0 bases short, with 10 bases between. CDR1 SGHNT and CDR2 YYREEE come from the germline V gene (reference sequence). The CDR3 is 15 amino acids. The CDR3 is CASSFTGSSTDTQYF. The CDR3 DNA is TGTGCCAGCAGCTTCACGGGCTCTAGCACAGATACGCAGTATTTT.

The V call is TRBV5-6, the J call TRBJ2-5, with D unclear. V dropped 1 base and J dropped 5 bases, with 9 bases sitting between them. The germline gives CDR1 SGHDT, CDR2 YYEEEE. There are 13 residues in the CDR3. The CDR3 sequence is CASSLQVPETQYF. The CDR3 DNA reads TGTGCCAGCAGCTTGCAAGTACCGGAGACCCAGTACTTC.

The J gene is TRBJ1-4, the V gene TRBV29-1; D is unclear. The CDR3 loop spans 14 amino acids. The V end was cut by 6 bases, the J end by 0 bases, with 11 bases between. Germline lookup yields CDR1 SQVTM and CDR2 ANQGSEA. The CDR3 sequence: CSVSGPSTNEKLFF. The CDR3 nucleotides read TGCAGCGTCTCCGGGCCCTCAACTAATGAAAAACTGTTTTTT.

The CDR3 nucleotides read TGCAGCGTTGAAGATCTACCAACCACTAACTATGGCTACACCTTC. It translates to CSVEDLPTTNYGYTF. The chain joins TRBV29-1 to TRBJ1-2, with D unresolved. Germline-derived CDR1 and CDR2 are SQVTM and ANQGSEA. V lost 0 bases and J 0 bases, leaving 11 bases between the germline ends. This CDR3 has 15 residues. Together with reference TRBV29-1 and TRBJ1-2, the CDR3 gives the full variable domain: SAVISQKPSRDICQRGTSLTIQCQVDSQVTMMFWYRQQPGQSLTLIATANQGSEATYESGFVIDKFPISRPNLTFSTLTVSNMSPEDSSIYLCSVEDLPTTNYGYTFGSGTRLTVV.

This clone turned up a few times. The same CDR3 can be traced to other DNA sequences in this sample. The V and J genes are TRBV29-1 and TRBJ2-7; D ambiguous. Germline assignment: CDR1 SQVTM and CDR2 ANQGSEA. This CDR3 is built from 13 residues. Between the trimmed V and J ends, which lost 1 base and 4 bases, there was a span of 11 bases. CDR3 loop: CSVEGDTSYEQYF. The CDR3 bases are TGCAGCGTTGAAGGCGACACCTCATACGAGCAGTACTTC.

The chain joins TRBV10-3 to TRBJ1-5, with 9 bases matching TRBD1. CDR1 and CDR2 (germline): ENHRY, SYGVKD. This CDR3 has 14 residues. V lost 0 bases to trimming and J lost 7 bases; unmatched junction nucleotides: 1. In nucleotides, the CDR3 is TGTGCCATCAGTGAGTCGACAGGGGGACAGCCCCAGCATTTT. Protein: CAISESTGGQPQHF.

The table lists this clone with a few counts. The rearrangement joins TRBV4-2 to TRBJ2-5; D is perhaps TRBD2 (6 bases). The ends were cut back, 8 bases at V and 1 base at J, with 14 bases in the middle. CDR1 and CDR2 from the germline V gene are LGHNA and YNFKEQ. This CDR3 region has 14 residues. In DNA, the CDR3 is TGTGCCAGCGGGAAGAGCGGGCCCCAAGAGACCCAGTACTTC. As protein: CASGKSGPQETQYF.

The chain is built from TRBV25-1 and TRBJ1-1; no firm D call. Trimming shortened V by 6 bases and J by 0 bases, and 11 bases separated the two germline ends. Germline values: CDR1 MGHDK, CDR2 SYGVNS. This CDR3 is built from 14 residues. In DNA form, the CDR3 reads TGTGCCAGCAGGGACGCGGGGATGAACACTGAAGCTTTCTTT. It is translated as CASRDAGMNTEAFF.